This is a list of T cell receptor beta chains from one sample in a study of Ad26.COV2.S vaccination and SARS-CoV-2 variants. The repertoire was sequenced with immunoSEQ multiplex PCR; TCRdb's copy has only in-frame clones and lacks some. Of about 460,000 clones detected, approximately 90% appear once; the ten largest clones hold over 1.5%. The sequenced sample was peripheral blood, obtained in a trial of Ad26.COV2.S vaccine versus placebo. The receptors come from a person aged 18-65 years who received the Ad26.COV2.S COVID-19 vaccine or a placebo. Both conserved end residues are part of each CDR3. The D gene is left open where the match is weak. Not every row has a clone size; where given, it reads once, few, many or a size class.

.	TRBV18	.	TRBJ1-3	CASSPEFRIGNTIYF	TGTGCCAGCTCGCCAGAGTTCAGAATCGGAAACACCATATATTTT
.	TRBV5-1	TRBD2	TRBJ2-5	CASSYGTSGLQETQYF	TGCGCCAGCAGCTACGGGACTAGCGGGCTCCAAGAGACCCAGTACTTC
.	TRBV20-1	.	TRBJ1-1	CSAARGGEAFF	TGCAGTGCTGCTCGCGGCGGTGAAGCTTTCTTT
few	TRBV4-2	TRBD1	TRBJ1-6	CASSQGRTGERGYSPLHF	TGTGCCAGCAGCCAAGGTCGGACAGGGGAGAGGGGGTATTCACCCCTCCACTTT
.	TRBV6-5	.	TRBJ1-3	CASTALSGNTIYF	TGTGCCTCGACAGCTCTCTCTGGAAACACCATATATTTT
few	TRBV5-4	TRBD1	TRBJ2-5	CASSLTGEETQYF	TGTGCCAGCAGCTTGACAGGGGAAGAGACCCAGTACTTC
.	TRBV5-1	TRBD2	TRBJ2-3	CASQGSGSKLDTQYF	TGCGCCAGCCAAGGAAGCGGGAGTAAGTTAGATACGCAGTATTTT
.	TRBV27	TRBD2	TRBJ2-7	CASSSRLAGYEQYF	TGTGCCAGCAGTTCCCGACTAGCGGGCTACGAGCAGTACTTC
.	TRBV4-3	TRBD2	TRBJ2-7	CASSQGRTSGSYEQYF	TGCGCCAGCAGCCAAGGAAGAACTAGCGGGTCTTACGAGCAGTACTTC
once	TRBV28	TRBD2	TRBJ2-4	CASSPPGRRQKAKNIQYF	TGTGCCAGCAGTCCCCCCGGGAGGAGACAAAAAGCCAAAAACATTCAGTACTTC
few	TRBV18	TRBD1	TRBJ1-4	CASSPDRATNEKLFF	TGTGCCAGCTCGCCAGACAGGGCAACTAATGAAAAACTGTTTTTT
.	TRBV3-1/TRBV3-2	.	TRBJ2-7	CASSKEIRSYEQYF	TGTGCCAGCAGCAAGGAGATAAGATCCTACGAGCAGTACTTC
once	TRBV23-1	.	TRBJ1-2	CASSQRPRQKPEGYTF	TGCGCCAGCAGTCAACGGCCCAGACAGAAACCGGAGGGCTACACCTTC
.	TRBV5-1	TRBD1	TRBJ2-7	CASSEGTGYQYF	TGCGCCAGCAGCGAAGGGACAGGGTATCAGTACTTC
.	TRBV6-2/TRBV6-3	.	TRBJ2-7	CASSYSSGGPYEQYF	TGTGCCAGCAGTTACTCTTCAGGCGGACCCTACGAGCAGTACTTC
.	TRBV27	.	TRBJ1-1	CASSLTPHGTEAFF	TGTGCCAGCAGTTTAACGCCACATGGCACTGAAGCTTTCTTT
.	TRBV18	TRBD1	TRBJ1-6	CASSLQGAGYNSPLHF	TGTGCCAGCTCACTTCAGGGGGCCGGGTATAATTCACCCCTCCACTTT
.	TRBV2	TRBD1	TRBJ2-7	CAVPGQGPGEQYF	TGTGCCGTCCCGGGACAGGGCCCGGGTGAGCAGTACTTC
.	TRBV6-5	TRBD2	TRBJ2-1	CASNPRTRRNEQFF	TGTGCCAGCAACCCTCGGACTAGAAGGAATGAGCAGTTCTTC
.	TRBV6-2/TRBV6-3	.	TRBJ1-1	CASSYSPGGIRNTEAFF	TGTGCCAGCAGTTACTCGCCGGGTGGCATCAGGAACACTGAAGCTTTCTTT
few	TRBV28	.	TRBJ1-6	CASSLDAAGRYSGSPLHF	TGTGCCAGCAGTTTAGATGCGGCAGGGCGGTATTCAGGTTCACCCCTCCACTTT
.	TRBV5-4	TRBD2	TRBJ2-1	CASSPTGTSGRNEQFF	TGTGCCAGCAGCCCTACCGGGACTAGCGGGAGAAATGAGCAGTTCTTC
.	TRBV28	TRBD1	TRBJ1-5	CASRPTTGSNQPQHF	TGTGCCAGCAGACCAACGACAGGGAGCAATCAGCCCCAGCATTTT
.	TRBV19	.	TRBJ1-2	CASSTGRDYGYTF	TGTGCCAGTAGTACCGGGAGGGACTATGGCTACACCTTC
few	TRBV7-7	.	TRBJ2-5	CASSLNSGSQETQYF	TGTGCTAGCAGCTTAAACTCAGGCAGCCAAGAGACCCAGTACTTC
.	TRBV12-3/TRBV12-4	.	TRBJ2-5	CASSWLQETQYF	TGTGCCAGCAGTTGGCTACAAGAGACCCAGTACTTC
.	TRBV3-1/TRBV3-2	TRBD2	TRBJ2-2	CASSQGAGGRFF	TGTGCCAGCAGCCAAGGAGCGGGAGGACGGTTTTTT
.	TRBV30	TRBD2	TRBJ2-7	CAWNQVRRGAYEQYF	TGTGCCTGGAACCAGGTCCGCCGGGGGGCCTACGAGCAGTACTTC
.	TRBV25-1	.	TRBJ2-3	CASSESGEGTDTQYF	TGTGCCAGCAGTGAATCTGGGGAAGGGACAGATACGCAGTATTTT
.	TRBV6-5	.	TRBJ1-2	CASSSPQGGYTF	TGTGCCAGCAGTTCGCCACAGGGAGGCTACACCTTC
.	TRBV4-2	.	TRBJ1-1	CASSRGDNNPAFF	TGTGCCAGCAGCCGAGGAGACAACAACCCCGCTTTCTTT
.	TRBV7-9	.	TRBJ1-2	CASSLRLAAWGTDGGYTF	TGTGCCAGCAGCTTAAGGTTGGCGGCCTGGGGGACGGACGGTGGCTACACCTTC
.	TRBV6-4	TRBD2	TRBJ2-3	CASSAGLAGGEGDTQYF	TGTGCCAGCAGTGCCGGACTAGCGGGAGGGGAGGGGGATACGCAGTATTTT
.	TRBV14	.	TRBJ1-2	CASSQDVFRHREDGYTF	TGTGCCAGCAGCCAAGATGTTTTTCGTCACAGGGAGGATGGCTACACCTTC
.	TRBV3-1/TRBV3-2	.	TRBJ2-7	CASSQGGPGPAGLYEQYF	TGTGCCAGCAGCCAAGGGGGGCCGGGGCCAGCGGGGCTCTACGAGCAGTACTTC
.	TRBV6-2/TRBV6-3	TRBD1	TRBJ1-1	CASSTGGHTEAFF	TGTGCCAGCAGTACAGGGGGGCACACTGAAGCTTTCTTT
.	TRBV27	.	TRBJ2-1	CATAAGRHEQFF	TGTGCCACCGCCGCGGGCAGGCATGAGCAGTTCTTC
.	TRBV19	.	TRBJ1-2	CASTDGANYGYTF	TGTGCCAGTACGGACGGTGCTAACTATGGCTACACCTTC
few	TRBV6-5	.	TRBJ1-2	CASSPGPRNGYTF	TGTGCCAGCAGTCCAGGACCCCGGAATGGCTACACCTTC
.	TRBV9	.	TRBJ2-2	CASSVDTGELFF	TGTGCCAGCAGCGTAGACACCGGGGAGCTGTTTTTT
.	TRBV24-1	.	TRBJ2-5	CATSEGTAETQYF	TGTGCCACCAGTGAAGGGACGGCAGAGACCCAGTACTTC
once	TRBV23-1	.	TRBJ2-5	CASSKPGGHPETQYF	TGCGCCAGCAGTAAACCTGGAGGGCATCCAGAGACCCAGTACTTC
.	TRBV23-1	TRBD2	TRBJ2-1	CASSPPSGGSINEQFF	TGCGCCAGCAGTCCCCCCTCCGGGGGGTCAATCAATGAGCAGTTCTTC
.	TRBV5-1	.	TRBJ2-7	CASSLVALPYYEQYF	TGCGCCAGCAGCTTGGTGGCACTACCCTATTACGAGCAGTACTTC
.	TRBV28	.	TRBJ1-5	CASSLRQPQHF	TGTGCCAGCAGTTTACGACAGCCCCAGCATTTT
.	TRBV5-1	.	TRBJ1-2	CASSPSRTASLLPNYGYTF	TGCGCCAGCAGCCCCTCAAGGACAGCCTCCCTCCTACCTAACTATGGCTACACCTTC
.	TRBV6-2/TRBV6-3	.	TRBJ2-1	CASSHAREQFF	TGTGCCAGCAGTCACGCGAGGGAGCAGTTCTTC
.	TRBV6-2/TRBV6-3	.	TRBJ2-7	CASSSTRQTGLPSEQYF	TGTGCCAGCAGTTCTACACGGCAGACAGGACTGCCGTCCGAGCAGTACTTC
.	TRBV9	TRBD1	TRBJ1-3	CASSEREDRGSGNTIYF	TGTGCCAGCAGCGAGAGAGAGGACAGGGGCTCTGGAAACACCATATATTTT
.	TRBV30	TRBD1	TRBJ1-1	CAFRDSAEAFF	TGTGCCTTTCGGGACAGTGCTGAAGCTTTCTTT
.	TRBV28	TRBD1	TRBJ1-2	CASSATGTANNYGYTF	TGTGCCAGCAGTGCCACCGGGACAGCAAACAACTATGGCTACACCTTC
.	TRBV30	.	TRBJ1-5	CAWSGAVSNQPQHF	TGTGCCTGGAGCGGGGCAGTTAGCAATCAGCCCCAGCATTTT
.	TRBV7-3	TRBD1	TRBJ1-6	CASSTNARTGEGSPLHF	TGTGCCAGCAGCACAAACGCCCGGACAGGGGAAGGTTCACCCCTCCACTTT
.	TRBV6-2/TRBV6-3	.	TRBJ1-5	CASSYSGDTINQPQHF	TGTGCCAGCAGTTACTCGGGGGACACTATCAATCAGCCCCAGCATTTT
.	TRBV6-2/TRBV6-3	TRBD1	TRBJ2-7	CASSFRGWTYEQYF	TGTGCCAGCAGTTTCAGGGGGTGGACCTACGAGCAGTACTTC
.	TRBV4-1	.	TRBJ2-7	CASSPTARDARYEQYF	TGCGCCAGCAGCCCTACCGCGCGGGACGCGCGATACGAGCAGTACTTC
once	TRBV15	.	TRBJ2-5	CATSRDEGLPGRETQYF	TGTGCCACCAGCAGAGATGAGGGTCTTCCGGGAAGGGAGACCCAGTACTTC